These 11 T cell receptor beta chains were sequenced from one sample in a study of neurological immune-mediated disorders. One entry per CDR3 protein results from TCRdb running MiXCR on the 5' RACE reads. Of tens of thousands of distinct CDR3 sequences in the sample, under 4.5% were seen once. The material sequenced was PBMCs. These receptors were collected from a woman in her 30s with multiple sclerosis.

The gene calls are TRBV7-3 and TRBJ2-3; no reliable D call. The CDR3 loop spans 12 amino acids. Trimming shortened V by 1 base and J by 6 bases, and 5 bases separated the two germline ends. CDR1 is SGHTA and CDR2 is FQGTGA in the germline V gene. CDR3 residues: CASSLMKDTQYF. CDR3 nucleotide sequence: TGTGCCAGCAGCTTAATGAAGGATACGCAGTATTTT.

This clonotype was picked up many times. V usage is TRBV5-1 and J usage is TRBJ2-3; a weak D match, TRBD1 (6 bases). V shed 0 bases and J shed 2 bases, with 13 bases lying between them. This CDR3 is 16 amino acids long. Germline V gene data show CDR1 as SGHRS and CDR2 as YFSETQ. The CDR3 region is CASSLGMGQTTDTQYF. For the CDR3, the DNA is TGCGCCAGCAGCTTGGGGATGGGACAAACCACAGATACGCAGTATTTT.

This clonotype was seen many times. The genes are TRBV5-6 and TRBJ2-3, with D unclear. Germline values: CDR1 SGHDT, CDR2 YYEEEE. The germline V and J ends were trimmed by 2 bases and 5 bases, with 15 bases remaining between them. This CDR3 has 15 amino acids. The CDR3 spells CASSFDQTLRDTQYF. The CDR3 nucleotides are TGTGCCAGCAGCTTTGACCAGACCCTAAGAGATACGCAGTATTTT.

There are many counts of this clonotype. The chain carries TRBV12-5 and TRBJ2-2; 8 bases align to TRBD2. The CDR3 has 16 amino acids. The V and J ends lost 3 bases and 3 bases, in that order; junction bases with no gene match: 6. CDR1 and CDR2 from the germline V gene are LGHNT and FRNRAP. The CDR3: CASGLWLAGDTGELFF. CDR3 DNA: TGTGCTAGTGGTTTATGGCTAGCGGGCGACACCGGGGAGCTGTTTTTT.

In this sample, this clonotype turned up many times. V and J are TRBV5-1 and TRBJ1-1; the match to TRBD1 covers 9 bases. This CDR3 has 14 amino acids. The junction had 3 bases not matched to a gene; V was cut back by 0 bases and J by 6 bases. Germline-derived CDR1 and CDR2 are SGHRS and YFSETQ. The CDR3 nucleotides read TGCGCCAGCAGCTTGGGACAGGGGGGGTCTGAAGCTTTCTTT. Its translation: CASSLGQGGSEAFF.

In this sample, this clonotype turned up many times. CDR3 sequence reads: CASSFDARTGELFF. The CDR3 DNA reads as TGTGCCAGCAGTTTTGATGCTCGCACCGGGGAGCTGTTTTTT. The V and J genes are TRBV6-2 or TRBV6-3 and TRBJ2-2; D gene ambiguous. The ends were cut back, 4 bases at V and 4 bases at J, with 10 bases in the middle. CDR1 is MNHEY, CDR2 SVGEGT, per germline. CDR3 length equals 14 residues.

This clonotype was counted at least ten times. The CDR3 DNA reads TGCAGTGCCCAAGCTTTGGGACTAGCGGTATACAATGAGCAGTTCTTC. Translating it yields CSAQALGLAVYNEQFF. This chain connects TRBV20-1 to TRBJ2-1; 11 nucleotides agree with TRBD2. CDR3 length equals 16 residues. V lost 6 bases, J lost 4 bases, and 11 bases stayed unmatched. CDR1 and CDR2 (germline): DFQATT, SNEGSKA (reference sequence).

This clonotype was observed many times. The V gene is TRBV5-5, the J gene TRBJ2-2, with TRBD1 matching over 8 bases. The CDR3 extends over 16 amino acids. Germline V gives CDR1 SGHKS, CDR2 YYEKEE (reference sequence). Losses at the gene ends were 7 bases for V and 7 bases for J; bases not matched to a gene: 15. CDR3 loop: CASGPKQGDFRGELFF. CDR3 bases: TGTGCCAGCGGACCAAAACAGGGGGACTTCCGCGGGGAGCTGTTTTTT.

As regards this clonotype: A much bigger clone sits one base away, suggesting this may be a read error. The CDR3 nucleotides are TGTGCCAGCAGTGAATCAGGGGTGGGAGGAAAAACCATATATTTT. Encoded protein: CASSESGVGGKTIYF. The J gene is TRBJ1-3, the V gene TRBV2; D possibly corresponds to TRBD1 (6 bases). CDR1 is SNHLY, CDR2 FYNNEI, per germline. CDR3 length: 15 amino acids.

This clonotype was detected a few times. The chain recombines TRBV25-1 with TRBJ2-5; 7 positions match TRBD1. Unmatched junction bases numbered 9, after V lost 4 bases and J lost 1 base. Germline V gene data show CDR1 as MGHDK and CDR2 as SYGVNS. The CDR3 contains 16 residues. The CDR3 spells CASSALGTASQETQYF. The CDR3 DNA follows: TGTGCCAGCAGTGCCCTGGGGACAGCGAGCCAAGAGACCCAGTACTTC.

CDR3 nucleotides: TGTGCCAGCAGCCAAGATACGTTCAGAGCCCAATACGACCCGGGAAAGGACTATGGCTACACCTTC. It is translated as CASSQDTFRAQYDPGKDYGYTF. The chain uses TRBV4-2 and TRBJ1-2; D ambiguous. The germline V gene encodes CDR1 LGHNA and CDR2 YNFKEQ. Trimming stripped 0 bases from V and 3 bases from J, with 32 bases between. The CDR3 loop spans 22 amino acids.